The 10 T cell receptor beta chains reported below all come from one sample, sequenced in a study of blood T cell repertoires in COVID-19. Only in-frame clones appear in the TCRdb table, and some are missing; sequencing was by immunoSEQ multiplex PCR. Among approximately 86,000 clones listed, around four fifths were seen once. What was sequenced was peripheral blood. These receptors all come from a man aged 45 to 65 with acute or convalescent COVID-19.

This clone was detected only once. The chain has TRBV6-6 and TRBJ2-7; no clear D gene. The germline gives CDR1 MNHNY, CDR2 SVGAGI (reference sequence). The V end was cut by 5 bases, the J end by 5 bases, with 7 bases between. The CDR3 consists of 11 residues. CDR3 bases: TGTGCCAGCAGTGCACTCAACGAGCAGTACTTC. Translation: CASSALNEQYF.

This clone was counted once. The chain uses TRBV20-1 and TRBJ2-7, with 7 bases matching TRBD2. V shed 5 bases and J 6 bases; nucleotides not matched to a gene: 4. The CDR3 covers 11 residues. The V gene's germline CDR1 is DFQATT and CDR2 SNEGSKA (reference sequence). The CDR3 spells CSAGRGFEQYF. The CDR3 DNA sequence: TGCAGTGCTGGGCGGGGGTTCGAGCAGTACTTC.

CDR3 bases: TGCAGCGTAGACACTACAGGGAATAATGAAAAACTGTTTTTT. It yields the protein CSVDTTGNNEKLFF. The chain joins TRBV29-1 to TRBJ1-4, with D maybe TRBD1 (6 bases). Germline CDR1 SQVTM, CDR2 ANQGSEA. The V end was cut by 6 bases, the J end by 4 bases, with 15 bases between. CDR3 length equals 14 residues.

The CDR3 loop reads CASSLGGGVQETQYF. The CDR3, as DNA: TGTGCCAGCAGCTTAGGTGGGGGGGTCCAAGAGACCCAGTACTTC. The J gene is TRBJ2-5, the V gene TRBV7-8, with TRBD2 matching over 7 bases. CDR3 length equals 15 residues. The germline V gene has CDR1 SGHVS and CDR2 FQNEAQ. V shed 1 base, J shed 1 base, and the junction held 3 bases outside the gene matches.

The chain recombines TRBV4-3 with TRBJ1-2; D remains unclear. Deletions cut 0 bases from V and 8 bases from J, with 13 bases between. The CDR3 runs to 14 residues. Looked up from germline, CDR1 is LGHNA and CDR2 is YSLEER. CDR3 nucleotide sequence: TGCGCCAGCAGCCAAGAGAGTCGGGTTGGGGGCTACACCTTC. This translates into CASSQESRVGGYTF.

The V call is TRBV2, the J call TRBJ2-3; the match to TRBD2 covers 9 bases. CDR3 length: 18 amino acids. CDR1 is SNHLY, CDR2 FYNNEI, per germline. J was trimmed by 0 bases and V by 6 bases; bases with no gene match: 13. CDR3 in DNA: TGTGCCAGCAGGGATGTGACTAGCGGACCGCCTAGCACAGATACGCAGTATTTT. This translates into CASRDVTSGPPSTDTQYF.

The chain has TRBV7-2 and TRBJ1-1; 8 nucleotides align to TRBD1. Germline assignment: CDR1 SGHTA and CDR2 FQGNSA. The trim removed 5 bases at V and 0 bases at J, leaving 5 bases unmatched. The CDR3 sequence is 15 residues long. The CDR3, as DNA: TGTGCCAGCAGCCCCCGGACAGGGATGAACACTGAAGCTTTCTTT. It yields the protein CASSPRTGMNTEAFF.

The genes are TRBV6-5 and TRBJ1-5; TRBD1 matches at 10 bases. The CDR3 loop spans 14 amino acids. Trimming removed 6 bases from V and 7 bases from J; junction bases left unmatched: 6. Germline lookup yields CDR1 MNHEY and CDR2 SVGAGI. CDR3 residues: CASRRTGGNQPQHF. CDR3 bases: TGTGCCAGCAGACGGACAGGGGGGAACCAGCCCCAGCATTTT.

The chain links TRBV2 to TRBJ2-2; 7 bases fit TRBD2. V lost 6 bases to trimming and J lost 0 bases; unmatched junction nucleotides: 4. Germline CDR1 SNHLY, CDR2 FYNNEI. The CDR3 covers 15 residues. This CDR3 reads CASRPGLANTGELFF. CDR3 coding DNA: TGTGCCAGCAGGCCTGGACTAGCGAACACCGGGGAGCTGTTTTTT.

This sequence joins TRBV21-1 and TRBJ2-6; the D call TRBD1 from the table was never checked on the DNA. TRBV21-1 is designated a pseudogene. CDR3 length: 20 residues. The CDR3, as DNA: TGTGCCAGCAGCAAAGGGCGCAGGACAGGTTTATCCTCTGGGGCCAACGTCCTGACTTTC. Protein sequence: CASSKGRRTGLSSGANVLTF.